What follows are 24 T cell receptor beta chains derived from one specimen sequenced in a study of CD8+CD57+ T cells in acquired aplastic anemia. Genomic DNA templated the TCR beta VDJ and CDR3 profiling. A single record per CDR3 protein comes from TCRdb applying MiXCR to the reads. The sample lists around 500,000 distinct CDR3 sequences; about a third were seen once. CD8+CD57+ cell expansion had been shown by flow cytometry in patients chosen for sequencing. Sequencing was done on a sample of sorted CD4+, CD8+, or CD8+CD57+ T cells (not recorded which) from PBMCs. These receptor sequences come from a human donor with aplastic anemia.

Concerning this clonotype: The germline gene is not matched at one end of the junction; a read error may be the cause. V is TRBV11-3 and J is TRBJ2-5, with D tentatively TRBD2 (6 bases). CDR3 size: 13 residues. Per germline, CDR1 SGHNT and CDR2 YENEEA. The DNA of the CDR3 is TGTGCCAGCAGCCCGACTTGGGGGGAGACCCGGTACTTC. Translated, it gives CASSPTWGETRYF.

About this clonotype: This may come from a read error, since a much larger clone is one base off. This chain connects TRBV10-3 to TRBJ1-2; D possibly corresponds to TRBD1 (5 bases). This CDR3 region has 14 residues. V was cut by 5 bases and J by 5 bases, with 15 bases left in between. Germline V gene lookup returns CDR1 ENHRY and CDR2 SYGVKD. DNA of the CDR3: TGTGCCATCAGTTACTTAGGCCGGGGGTATGGCTACACCTTC. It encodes CAISYLGRGYGYTF.

The CDR3 DNA reads as TGTGCCAGCAAGGGGACTTTAACCTACGAGCAGTACTTC. This encodes CASKGTLTYEQYF. J is TRBJ2-7 and V is TRBV25-1; D possibly corresponds to TRBD2 (6 bases). Trimming removed 7 bases at V and 2 bases at J, with 12 bases between. This CDR3 is built from 13 residues. Germline CDR1 MGHDK, CDR2 SYGVNS.

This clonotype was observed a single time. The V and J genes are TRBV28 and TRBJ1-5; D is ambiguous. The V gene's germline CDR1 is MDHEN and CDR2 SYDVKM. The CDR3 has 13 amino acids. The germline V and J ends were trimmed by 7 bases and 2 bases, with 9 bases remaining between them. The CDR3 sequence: CASTRQGNQPQHF. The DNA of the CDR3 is TGTGCCAGCACTAGGCAGGGCAATCAGCCCCAGCATTTT.

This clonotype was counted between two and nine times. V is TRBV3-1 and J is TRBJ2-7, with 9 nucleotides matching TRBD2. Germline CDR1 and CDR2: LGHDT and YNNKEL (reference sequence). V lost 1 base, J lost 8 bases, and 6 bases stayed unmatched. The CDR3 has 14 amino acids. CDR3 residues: CASSQVDSGSKQYF. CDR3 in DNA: TGTGCCAGCAGCCAAGTCGATAGCGGGAGCAAGCAGTACTTC.

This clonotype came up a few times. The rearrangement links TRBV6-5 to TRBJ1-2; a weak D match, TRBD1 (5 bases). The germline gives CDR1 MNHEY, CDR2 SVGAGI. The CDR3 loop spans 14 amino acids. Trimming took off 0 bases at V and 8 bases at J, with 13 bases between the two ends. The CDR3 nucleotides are TGTGCCAGCAGTTACTCACCAGGGATGGGGGGCTACACCTTC. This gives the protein CASSYSPGMGGYTF.

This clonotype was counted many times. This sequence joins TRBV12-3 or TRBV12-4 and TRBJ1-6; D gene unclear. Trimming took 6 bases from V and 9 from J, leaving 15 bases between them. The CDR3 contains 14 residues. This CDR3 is CASSHTPGGSPLHF. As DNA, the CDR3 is TGTGCCAGCAGCCATACTCCAGGAGGTTCACCCCTCCACTTT.

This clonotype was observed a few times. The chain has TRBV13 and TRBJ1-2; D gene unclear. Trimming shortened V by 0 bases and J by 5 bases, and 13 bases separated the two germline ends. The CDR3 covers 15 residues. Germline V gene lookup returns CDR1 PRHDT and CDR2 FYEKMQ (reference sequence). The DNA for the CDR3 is TGTGCCAGCAGCTTAGGGTTTGCGGCTCCTTATGGCTACACCTTC. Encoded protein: CASSLGFAAPYGYTF.

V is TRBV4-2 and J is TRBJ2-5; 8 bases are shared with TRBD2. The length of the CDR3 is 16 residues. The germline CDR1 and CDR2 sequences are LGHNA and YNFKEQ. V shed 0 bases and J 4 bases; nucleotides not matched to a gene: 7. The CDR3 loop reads CASSQDVGGGRETQYF. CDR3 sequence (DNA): TGTGCCAGCAGCCAAGATGTTGGCGGGGGGCGAGAGACCCAGTACTTC.

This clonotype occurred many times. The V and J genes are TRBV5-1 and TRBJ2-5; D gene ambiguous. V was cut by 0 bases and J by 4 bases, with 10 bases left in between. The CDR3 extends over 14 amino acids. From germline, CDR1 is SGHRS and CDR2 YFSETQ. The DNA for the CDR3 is TGCGCCAGCAGCTTGGGGATGGGCGGAGAGACCCAGTACTTC. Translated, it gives CASSLGMGGETQYF.

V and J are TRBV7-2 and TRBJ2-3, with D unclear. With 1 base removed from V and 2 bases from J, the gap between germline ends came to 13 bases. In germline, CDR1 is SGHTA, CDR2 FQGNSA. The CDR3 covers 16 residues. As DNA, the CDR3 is TGTGCCAGCAGCTTAGGGCTAGTTAGGGCCACAGATACGCAGTATTTT. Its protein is CASSLGLVRATDTQYF. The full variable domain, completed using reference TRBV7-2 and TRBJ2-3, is GAGVSQSPSNKVTEKGKDVELRCDPISGHTALYWYRQSLGQGLEFLIYFQGNSAPDKSGLPSDRFSAERTGGSVSTLTIQRTQQEDSAVYLCASSLGLVRATDTQYFGPGTRLTVL.

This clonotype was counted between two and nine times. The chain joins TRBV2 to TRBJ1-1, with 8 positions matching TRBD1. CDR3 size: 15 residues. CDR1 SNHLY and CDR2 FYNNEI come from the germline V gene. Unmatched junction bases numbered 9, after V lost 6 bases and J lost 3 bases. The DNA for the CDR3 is TGTGCCAGCAGCTTTAACAGGGGGTCGGACACTGAAGCTTTCTTT. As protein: CASSFNRGSDTEAFF.

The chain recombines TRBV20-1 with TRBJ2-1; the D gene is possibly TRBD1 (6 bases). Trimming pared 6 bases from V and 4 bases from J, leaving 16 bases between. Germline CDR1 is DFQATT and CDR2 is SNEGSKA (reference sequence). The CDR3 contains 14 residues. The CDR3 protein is CSAPSGVRYNEQFF. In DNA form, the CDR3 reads TGCAGTGCGCCCTCAGGGGTACGGTACAATGAGCAGTTCTTC.

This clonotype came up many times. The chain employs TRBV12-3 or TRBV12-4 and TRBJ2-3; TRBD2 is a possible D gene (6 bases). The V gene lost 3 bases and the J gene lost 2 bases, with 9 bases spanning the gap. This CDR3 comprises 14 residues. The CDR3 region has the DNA TGTGCCAGCAGTTTCCGGGAGACCACAGATACGCAGTATTTT. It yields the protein CASSFRETTDTQYF.

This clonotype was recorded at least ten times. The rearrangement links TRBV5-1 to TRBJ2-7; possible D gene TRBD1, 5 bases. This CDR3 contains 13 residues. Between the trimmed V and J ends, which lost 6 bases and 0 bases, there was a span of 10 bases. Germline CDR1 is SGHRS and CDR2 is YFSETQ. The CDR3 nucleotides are TGCGCCAGCACGGACACGGTCTCCTACGAGCAGTACTTC. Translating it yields CASTDTVSYEQYF.

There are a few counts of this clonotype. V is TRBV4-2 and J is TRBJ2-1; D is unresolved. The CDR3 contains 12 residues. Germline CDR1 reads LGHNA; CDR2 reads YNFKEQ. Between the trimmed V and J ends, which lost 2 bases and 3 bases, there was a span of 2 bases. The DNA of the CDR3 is TGTGCCAGCAGCCAAAACTACAATGAGCAGTTCTTC. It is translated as CASSQNYNEQFF.

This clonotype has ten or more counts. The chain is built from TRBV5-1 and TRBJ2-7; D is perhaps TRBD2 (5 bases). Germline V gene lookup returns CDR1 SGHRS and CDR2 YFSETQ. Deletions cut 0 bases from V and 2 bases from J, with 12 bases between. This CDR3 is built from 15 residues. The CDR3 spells CASSLDPGIAYEQYF. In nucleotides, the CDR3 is TGCGCCAGCAGCTTGGATCCCGGGATCGCCTACGAGCAGTACTTC.

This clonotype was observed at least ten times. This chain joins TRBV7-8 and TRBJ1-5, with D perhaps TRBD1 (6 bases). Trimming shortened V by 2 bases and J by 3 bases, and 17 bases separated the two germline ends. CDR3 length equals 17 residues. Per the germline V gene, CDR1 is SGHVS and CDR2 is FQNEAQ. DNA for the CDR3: TGTGCCAGCAGCTTATCAGCCACAGGGATCATCAATCAGCCCCAGCATTTT. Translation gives CASSLSATGIINQPQHF.

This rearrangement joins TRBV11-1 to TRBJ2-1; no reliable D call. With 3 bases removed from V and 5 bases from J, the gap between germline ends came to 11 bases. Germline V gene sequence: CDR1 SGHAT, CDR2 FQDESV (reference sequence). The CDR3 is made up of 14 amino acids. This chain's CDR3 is CASSFQGLNNEQFF. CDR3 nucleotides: TGTGCCAGCAGCTTCCAAGGCTTAAACAATGAGCAGTTCTTC.

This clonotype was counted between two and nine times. The DNA for the CDR3 is TGTGCCAGCAGCTTTGGGATGGGCACTGAAGCTTTCTTT. Translating it yields CASSFGMGTEAFF. The rearrangement links TRBV7-6 to TRBJ1-1; no firm D call. V gave up 3 bases and J gave up 4 bases, with 9 bases separating them. The CDR3 loop spans 13 amino acids. The germline V gene encodes CDR1 SGHVS and CDR2 FNYEAQ.

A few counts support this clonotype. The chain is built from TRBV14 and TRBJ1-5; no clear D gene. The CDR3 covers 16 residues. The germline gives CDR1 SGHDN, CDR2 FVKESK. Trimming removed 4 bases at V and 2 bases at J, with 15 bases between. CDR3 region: CASSPAGSKGNQPQHF. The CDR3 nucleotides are TGTGCCAGCAGCCCCGCCGGGTCCAAGGGCAATCAGCCCCAGCATTTT.

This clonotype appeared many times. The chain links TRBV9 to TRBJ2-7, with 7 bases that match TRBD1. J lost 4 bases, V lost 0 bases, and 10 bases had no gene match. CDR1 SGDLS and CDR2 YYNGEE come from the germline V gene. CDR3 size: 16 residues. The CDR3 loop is CASSVGIPGQLYEQYF. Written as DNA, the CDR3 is TGTGCCAGCAGCGTAGGGATCCCGGGACAGTTATACGAGCAGTACTTC.

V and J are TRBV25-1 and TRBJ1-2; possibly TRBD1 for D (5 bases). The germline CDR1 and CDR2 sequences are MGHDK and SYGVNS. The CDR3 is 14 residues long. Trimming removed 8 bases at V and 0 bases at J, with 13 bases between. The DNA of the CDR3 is TGTGCCAGCTCACCACCGGGGCCTAACTATGGCTACACCTTC. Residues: CASSPPGPNYGYTF.

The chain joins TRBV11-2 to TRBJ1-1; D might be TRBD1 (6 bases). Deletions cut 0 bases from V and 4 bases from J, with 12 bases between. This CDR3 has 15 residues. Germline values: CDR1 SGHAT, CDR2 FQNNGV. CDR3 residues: CASSLETRGGTEAFF. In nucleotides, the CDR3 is TGTGCCAGCAGCTTAGAAACGAGGGGGGGCACTGAAGCTTTCTTT.